This section outlines one T cell receptor beta chain sequence together with its context. The PCR was carried out with 60 Vbeta primers and 13 Jbeta primers. Profiled with immunoSEQ multiplex PCR; TCRdb holds only in-frame clones, not every one. The table shows about 160,000 clones, with roughly 84% occurring only once. The trim removed 5 bases at V and 5 bases at J, leaving 8 bases unmatched. Germline V lookup: CDR1 SGHAT, CDR2 FQDESV (reference sequence). The CDR3 is 15 amino acids. This sample is drawn from a study of cytomegalovirus exposure and HLA in healthy donors. Sequenced: PBMCs. This chain uses TRBV11-1 with TRBJ2-5; 10 nucleotides line up with TRBD1. This TCR came from a man between 18 and 29 years old in good health and CMV-seropositive. The CDR3 protein is CASSRGTGASETQYF. CDR3 bases: TGTGCCAGCAGCCGGGGGACAGGGGCAAGCGAGACCCAGTACTTC.